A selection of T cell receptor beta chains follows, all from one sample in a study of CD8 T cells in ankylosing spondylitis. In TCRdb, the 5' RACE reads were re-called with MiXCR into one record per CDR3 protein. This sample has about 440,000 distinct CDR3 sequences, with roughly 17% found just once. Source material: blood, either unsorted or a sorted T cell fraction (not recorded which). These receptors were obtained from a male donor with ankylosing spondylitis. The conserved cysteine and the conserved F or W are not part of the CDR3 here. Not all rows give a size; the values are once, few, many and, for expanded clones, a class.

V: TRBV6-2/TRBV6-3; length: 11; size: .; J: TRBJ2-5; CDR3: ASRGQVQETQY
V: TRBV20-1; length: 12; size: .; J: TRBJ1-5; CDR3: SARLVNSNQPQH
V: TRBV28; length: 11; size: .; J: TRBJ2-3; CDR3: ASSGEPTDTQY
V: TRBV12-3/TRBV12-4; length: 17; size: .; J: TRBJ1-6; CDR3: AYGGQAVPPVIYNSPLH
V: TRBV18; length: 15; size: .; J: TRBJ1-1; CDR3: ASSPQRGGTGMGEAF
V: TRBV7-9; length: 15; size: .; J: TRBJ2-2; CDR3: ASSLGRGRGGTGELF
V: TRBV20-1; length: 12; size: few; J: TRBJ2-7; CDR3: SARDLPSSYEQY
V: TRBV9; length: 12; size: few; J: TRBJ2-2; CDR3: ASNAGTSPGELF
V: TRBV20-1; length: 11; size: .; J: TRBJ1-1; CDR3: SATGTGRGEAF
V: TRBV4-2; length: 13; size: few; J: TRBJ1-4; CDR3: ASSPPGQLNEKLF
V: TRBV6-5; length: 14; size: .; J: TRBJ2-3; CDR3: ASSYRGGRSTDTQY
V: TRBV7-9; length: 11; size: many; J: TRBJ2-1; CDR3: ASSRGDYNEQF
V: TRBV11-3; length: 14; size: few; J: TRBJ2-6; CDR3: ASSGNSNSGANVLT
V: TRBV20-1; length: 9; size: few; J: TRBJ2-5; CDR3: SVSGQETQY
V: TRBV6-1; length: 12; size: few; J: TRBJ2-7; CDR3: ASTMWGSSYEQY
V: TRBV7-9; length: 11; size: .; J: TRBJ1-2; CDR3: ASSKGQQYGYT
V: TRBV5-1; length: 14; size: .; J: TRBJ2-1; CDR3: ASSLWRGGGVDEQF
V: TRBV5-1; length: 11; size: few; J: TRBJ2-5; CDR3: ASSGLEQETQY
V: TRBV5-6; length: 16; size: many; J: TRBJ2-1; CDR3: ASSATPGGGGIYNEQF
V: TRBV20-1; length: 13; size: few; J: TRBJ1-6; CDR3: SARRGGVDNSPLH
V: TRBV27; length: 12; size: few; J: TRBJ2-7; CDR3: ASSLVTGRREQY
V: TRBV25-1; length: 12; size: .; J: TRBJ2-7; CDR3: ASSEEGSSYEQY
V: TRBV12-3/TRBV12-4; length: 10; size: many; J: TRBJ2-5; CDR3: ASAQVQETQY
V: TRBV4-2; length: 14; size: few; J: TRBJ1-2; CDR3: ASSQVLHGTDYGYT
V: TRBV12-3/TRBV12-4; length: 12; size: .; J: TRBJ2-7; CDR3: ASSFGDTGGEQY
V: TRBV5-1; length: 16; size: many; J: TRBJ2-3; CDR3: ASSWTSSGLANADTQY
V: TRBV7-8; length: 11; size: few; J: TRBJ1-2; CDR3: ASSLRTGDSYT
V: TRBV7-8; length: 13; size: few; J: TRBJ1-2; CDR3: ASSPGVVGGYGYT
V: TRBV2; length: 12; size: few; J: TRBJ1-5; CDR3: ASTGVNSNQPQH
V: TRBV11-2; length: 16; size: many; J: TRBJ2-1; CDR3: ASSLPSGTSSSYNEQF
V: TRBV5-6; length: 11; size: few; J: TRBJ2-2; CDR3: ASSFGNTGELF
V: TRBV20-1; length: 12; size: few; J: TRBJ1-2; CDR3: SARPRGGDDGYT
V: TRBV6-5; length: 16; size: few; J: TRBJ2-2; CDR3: ASSFTSGTSGNTGELF
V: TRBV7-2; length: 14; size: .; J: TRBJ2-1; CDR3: ASSWQGTSGGQEQF
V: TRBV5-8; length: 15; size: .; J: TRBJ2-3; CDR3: ASSWLKGLSLGDTQY
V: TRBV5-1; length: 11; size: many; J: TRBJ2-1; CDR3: ASSLGQANEQF
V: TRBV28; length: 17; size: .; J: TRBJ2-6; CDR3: ASSFFTPGRSSGANVLT
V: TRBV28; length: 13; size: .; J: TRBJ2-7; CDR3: ASSSMTGGGYEQY
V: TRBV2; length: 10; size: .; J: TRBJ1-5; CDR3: ASSDAYQPQH
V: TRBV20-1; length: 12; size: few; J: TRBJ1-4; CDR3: SARQDLPREKLF
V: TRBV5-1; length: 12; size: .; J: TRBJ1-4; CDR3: ASSSGGAGEKLF
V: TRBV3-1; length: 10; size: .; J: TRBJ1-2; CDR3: ASSQGVAGYT
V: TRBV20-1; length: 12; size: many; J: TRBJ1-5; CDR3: SARADRDNQPQH
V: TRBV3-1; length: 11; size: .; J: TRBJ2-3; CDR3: ASGYTGTDTQY
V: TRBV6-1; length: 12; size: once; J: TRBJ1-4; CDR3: ASSPRELREKLF
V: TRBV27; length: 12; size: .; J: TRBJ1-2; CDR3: ASSLTRARGGYT